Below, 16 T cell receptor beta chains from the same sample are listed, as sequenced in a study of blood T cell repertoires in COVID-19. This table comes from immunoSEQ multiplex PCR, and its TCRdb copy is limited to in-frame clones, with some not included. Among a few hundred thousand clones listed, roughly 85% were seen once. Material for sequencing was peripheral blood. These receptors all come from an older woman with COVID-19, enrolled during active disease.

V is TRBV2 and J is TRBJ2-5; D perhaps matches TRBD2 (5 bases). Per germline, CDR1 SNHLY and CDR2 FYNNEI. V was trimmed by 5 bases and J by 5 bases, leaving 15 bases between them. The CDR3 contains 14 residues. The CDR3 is CASSSTSNLETQYF. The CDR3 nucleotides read TGTGCCAGCAGTTCTACTAGTAACTTGGAGACCCAGTACTTC.

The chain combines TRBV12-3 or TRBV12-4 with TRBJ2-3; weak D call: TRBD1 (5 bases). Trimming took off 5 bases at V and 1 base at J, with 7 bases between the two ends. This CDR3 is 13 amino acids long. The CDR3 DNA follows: TGTGCCAGCAGTCAGGGCCGCACAGATACGCAGTATTTT. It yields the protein CASSQGRTDTQYF.

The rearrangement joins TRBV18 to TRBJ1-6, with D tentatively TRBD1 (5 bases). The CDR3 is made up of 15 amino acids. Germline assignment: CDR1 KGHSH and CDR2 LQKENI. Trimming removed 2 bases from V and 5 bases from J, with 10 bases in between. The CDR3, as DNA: TGTGCCAGCTCACCAAATGGGGGGGATAATTCACCCCTCCACTTT. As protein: CASSPNGGDNSPLHF.

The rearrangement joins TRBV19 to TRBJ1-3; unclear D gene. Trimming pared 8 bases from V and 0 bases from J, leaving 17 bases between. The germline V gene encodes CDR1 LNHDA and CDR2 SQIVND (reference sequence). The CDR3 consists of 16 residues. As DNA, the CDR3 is TGTGCCAGTTTAGGCAGGTACCAATCCTCTGGAAACACCATATATTTT. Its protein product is CASLGRYQSSGNTIYF.

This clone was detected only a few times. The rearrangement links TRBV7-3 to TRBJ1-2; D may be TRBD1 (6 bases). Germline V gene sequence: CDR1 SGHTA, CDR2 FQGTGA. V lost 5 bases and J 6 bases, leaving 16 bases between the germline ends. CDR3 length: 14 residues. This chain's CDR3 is CASSPSRGIDGYTF. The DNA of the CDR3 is TGTGCCAGCAGCCCTAGCAGGGGAATCGATGGCTACACCTTC.

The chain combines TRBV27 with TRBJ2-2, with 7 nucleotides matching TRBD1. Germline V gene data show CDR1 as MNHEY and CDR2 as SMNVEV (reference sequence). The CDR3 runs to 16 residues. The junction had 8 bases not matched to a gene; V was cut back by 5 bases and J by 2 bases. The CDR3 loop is CASSPLWDSNTGELFF. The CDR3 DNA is TGTGCCAGCAGTCCACTATGGGACAGCAACACCGGGGAGCTGTTTTTT.

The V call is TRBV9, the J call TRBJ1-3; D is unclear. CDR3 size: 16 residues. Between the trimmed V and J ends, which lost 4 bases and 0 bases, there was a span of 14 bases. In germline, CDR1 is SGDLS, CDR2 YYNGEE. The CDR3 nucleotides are TGTGCCAGCAGCATCGAGTCCGCCCGCTCTGGAAACACCATATATTTT. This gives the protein CASSIESARSGNTIYF.

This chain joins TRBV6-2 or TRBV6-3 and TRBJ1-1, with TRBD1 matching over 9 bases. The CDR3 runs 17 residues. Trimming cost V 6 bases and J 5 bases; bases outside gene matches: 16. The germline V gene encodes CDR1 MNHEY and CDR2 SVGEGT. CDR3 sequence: CASSPGQGWDLGTEAFF. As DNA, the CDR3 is TGTGCCAGCAGCCCAGGACAGGGGTGGGATCTGGGGACTGAAGCTTTCTTT.

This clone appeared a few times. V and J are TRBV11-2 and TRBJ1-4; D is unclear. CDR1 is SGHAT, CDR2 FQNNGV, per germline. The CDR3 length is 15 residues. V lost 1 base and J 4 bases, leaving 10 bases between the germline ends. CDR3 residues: CASSLGSVNNEKLFF. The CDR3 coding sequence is TGTGCCAGCAGCTTAGGATCAGTGAATAATGAAAAACTGTTTTTT.

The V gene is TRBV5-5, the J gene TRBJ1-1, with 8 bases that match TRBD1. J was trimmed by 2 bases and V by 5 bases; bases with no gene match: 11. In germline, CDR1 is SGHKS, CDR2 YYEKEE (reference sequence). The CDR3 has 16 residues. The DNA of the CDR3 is TGTGCCAGCAGGCTGGACAGGGTTCGGGTAAACACTGAAGCTTTCTTT. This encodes CASRLDRVRVNTEAFF.

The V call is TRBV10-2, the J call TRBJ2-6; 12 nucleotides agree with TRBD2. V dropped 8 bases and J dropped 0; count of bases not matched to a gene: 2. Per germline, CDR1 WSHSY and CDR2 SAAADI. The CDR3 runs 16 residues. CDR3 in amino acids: CASRLAGVSGANVLTF. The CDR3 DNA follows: TGCGCCAGCCGACTAGCGGGGGTCTCTGGGGCCAACGTCCTGACTTTC.

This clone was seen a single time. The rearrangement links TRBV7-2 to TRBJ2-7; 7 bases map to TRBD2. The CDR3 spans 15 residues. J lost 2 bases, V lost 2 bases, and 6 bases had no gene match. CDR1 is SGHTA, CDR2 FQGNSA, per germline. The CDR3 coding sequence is TGTGCCAGCAGCTTACAGGGAGGGGCGCCCTACGAGCAGTACTTC. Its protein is CASSLQGGAPYEQYF.

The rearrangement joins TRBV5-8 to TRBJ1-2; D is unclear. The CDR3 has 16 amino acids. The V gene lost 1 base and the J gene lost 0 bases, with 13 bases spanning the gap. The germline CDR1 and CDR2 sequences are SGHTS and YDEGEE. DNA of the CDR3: TGTGCCAGCAGCTTGTTCAGTGGGAGTTCTAACTATGGCTACACCTTC. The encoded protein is CASSLFSGSSNYGYTF. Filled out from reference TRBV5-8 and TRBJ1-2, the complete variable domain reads EAGVTQSPTHLIKTRGQQATLRCSPISGHTSVYWYQQALGLGLQFLLWYDEGEERNRGNFPPRFSGRQFPNYSSELNVNALELEDSALYLCASSLFSGSSNYGYTFGSGTRLTVV.

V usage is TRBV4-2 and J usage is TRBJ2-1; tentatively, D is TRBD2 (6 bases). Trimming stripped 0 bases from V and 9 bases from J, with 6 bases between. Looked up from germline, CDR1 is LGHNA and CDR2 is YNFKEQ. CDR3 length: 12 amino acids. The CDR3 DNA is TGTGCCAGCAGCCAAGAGGGGGGTGAGCAGTTCTTC. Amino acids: CASSQEGGEQFF.

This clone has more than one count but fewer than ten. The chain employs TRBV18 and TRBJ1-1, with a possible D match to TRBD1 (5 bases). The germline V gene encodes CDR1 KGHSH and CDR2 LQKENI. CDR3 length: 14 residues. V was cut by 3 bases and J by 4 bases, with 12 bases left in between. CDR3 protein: CASSPSFGGTEAFF. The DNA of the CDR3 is TGTGCCAGCTCACCTTCGTTCGGGGGCACTGAAGCTTTCTTT.

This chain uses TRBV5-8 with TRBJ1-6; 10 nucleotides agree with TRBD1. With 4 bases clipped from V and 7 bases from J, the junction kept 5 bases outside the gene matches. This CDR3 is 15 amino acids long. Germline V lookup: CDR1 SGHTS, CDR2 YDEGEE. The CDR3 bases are TGTGCCAGCAGCCTAAGACAGGGGGCGAATTCACCCCTCCACTTT. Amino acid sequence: CASSLRQGANSPLHF. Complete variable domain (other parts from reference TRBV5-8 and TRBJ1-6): EAGVTQSPTHLIKTRGQQATLRCSPISGHTSVYWYQQALGLGLQFLLWYDEGEERNRGNFPPRFSGRQFPNYSSELNVNALELEDSALYLCASSLRQGANSPLHFGNGTRLTVT.